This T cell receptor beta chain was sequenced in a study of cytomegalovirus exposure and HLA in healthy donors. The PCR employed 60 Vbeta primers together with 13 Jbeta primers. TCRdb's table, derived via immunoSEQ multiplex PCR, lists solely in-frame clones and lacks some. The sample gives approximately 170,000 clones, 65% to 70% of which show up once; around 4.5% is in the top ten. The germline CDR1 and CDR2 sequences are SEHNR and FQNEAQ (reference sequence). The CDR3 has 17 residues. Trimming cost V 4 bases and J 2 bases; bases outside gene matches: 11. Concerning this clone: Its antigen is undetermined.

Overall study results and limits: Presence/absence analyses supposed approximately even sequencing depth among donors. In a later analysis, a genetic analysis reported fewer productive-TCR N-insertions in an Asian-associated ancestry cluster than the cohort average.

The chain carries TRBV7-9 and TRBJ2-1, with TRBD1 matching over 7 bases. The sequencing input was PBMCs. This TCR came from a woman younger than 35 in good health and CMV-seropositive. The CDR3 DNA reads as TGTGCCAGCAGCTCTACAAGGACAGGTGGGACCTACAATGAGCAGTTCTTC. It specifies CASSSTRTGGTYNEQFF. The complete variable domain, with remaining parts taken from reference TRBV7-9 and TRBJ2-1, reads DTGVSQNPRHKITKRGQNVTFRCDPISEHNRLYWYRQTLGQGPEFLTYFQNEAQLEKSRLLSDRFSAERPKGSFSTLEIQRTEQGDSAMYLCASSSTRTGGTYNEQFFGPGTRLTVL.